The 19 T cell receptor beta chains reported below all come from one sample, sequenced in a study of blood T cell repertoires in COVID-19. Sequencing was performed with immunoSEQ multiplex PCR; in TCRdb, only in-frame clones are kept and a portion is missing. The sample records about 200,000 clones, over 70% being singletons. The sample was peripheral blood. All receptors come from a woman of 80 years or more with acute or convalescent COVID-19.

This clone came up a few times. The chain links TRBV7-8 to TRBJ2-1, with TRBD2 identical over 8 bases. The V gene's germline CDR1 is SGHVS and CDR2 FQNEAQ. With V trimmed by 5 bases and J by 4 bases, 4 bases remained unmatched. The CDR3 loop spans 14 amino acids. The CDR3 bases are TGTGCCAGCAGCCGGGCGGGAGGTTACAATGAGCAGTTCTTC. Protein product: CASSRAGGYNEQFF.

This chain connects TRBV6-5 to TRBJ1-4, with a possible D match to TRBD1 (6 bases). Per germline, CDR1 MNHEY and CDR2 SVGAGI. Trimming took off 0 bases at V and 2 bases at J, with 10 bases between the two ends. The CDR3 spans 16 residues. DNA for the CDR3: TGTGCCAGCAGTTACTCAGGGGGGGGCACTAATGAAAAACTGTTTTTT. Its protein product is CASSYSGGGTNEKLFF.

V gene TRBV29-1 combines with J gene TRBJ1-2, with a tentative D call TRBD1 (6 bases). V was cut by 4 bases and J by 2 bases, with 11 bases left in between. The germline V gene has CDR1 SQVTM and CDR2 ANQGSEA. The CDR3 is made up of 13 amino acids. CDR3 protein: CSVAGQSNYGYTF. The CDR3 bases are TGCAGCGTTGCCGGACAGTCCAACTATGGCTACACCTTC.

The rearrangement links TRBV28 to TRBJ1-2; tentatively, D is TRBD1 (6 bases). The V gene lost 11 bases and the J gene lost 7 bases, with 17 bases spanning the gap. The CDR3 has 12 amino acids. CDR1 is MDHEN, CDR2 SYDVKM, per germline. CDR3 DNA sequence: TGTGCCCTGGCACAGGGAGTAAGTGGCTACACCTTC. This encodes CALAQGVSGYTF.

This clone was counted a single time. The CDR3, as DNA: TGTGCCAGCAGGAGTACAGGGTCTGGCGGGGAGCTGTTTTTT. This codes for CASRSTGSGGELFF. V gene TRBV3-1 (or the pseudogene TRBV3-2) combines with J gene TRBJ2-2; maybe TRBD1 (6 bases). The V end lost 6 bases, the J end lost 7 bases, and 15 bases lay between the germline ends. This CDR3 region has 14 residues. Germline values: CDR1 LGHDT, CDR2 YNNKEL (reference sequence).

The chain is built from TRBV24-1 and TRBJ2-2; D might be TRBD1 (5 bases). The germline V gene encodes CDR1 KGHDR and CDR2 SFDVKD. This CDR3 is 13 amino acids long. V lost 5 bases and J 6 bases, leaving 9 bases between the germline ends. The CDR3 loop is CATSVGPPGELFF. The CDR3 DNA reads as TGTGCCACCAGTGTGGGGCCGCCCGGGGAGCTGTTTTTT.

The chain has TRBV7-6 and TRBJ2-1; D might be TRBD2 (6 bases). This CDR3 is built from 18 residues. Between the trimmed V and J ends, which lost 5 bases and 3 bases, there was a span of 23 bases. CDR1 is SGHVS, CDR2 FNYEAQ, per germline. The CDR3: CASSLRDAGQLHYNEQFF. The CDR3 nucleotides read TGTGCCAGCAGCCTGAGGGACGCGGGGCAGCTGCACTACAATGAGCAGTTCTTC.

J is TRBJ2-2 and V is TRBV11-3, with TRBD1 identical over 7 bases. The CDR3 runs 14 residues. The V gene end was trimmed by 1 base and the J gene end by 5 bases; junction bases not matched to a gene: 1. Germline V lookup: CDR1 SGHNT, CDR2 YENEEA. The CDR3 nucleotides read TGTGCCAGCAGCTTAGTGACAGGGACCGGGGAGCTGTTTTTT. Its translation is CASSLVTGTGELFF.

The chain employs TRBV6-5 and TRBJ2-5; D possibly corresponds to TRBD2 (6 bases). Between the trimmed V and J ends, which lost 5 bases and 9 bases, there was a span of 19 bases. Germline V gives CDR1 MNHEY, CDR2 SVGAGI. The CDR3 consists of 14 residues. The CDR3 region has the DNA TGTGCCAGCAGTCCGGACTATTGGGGGTTGGCCCAGTACTTC. It yields the protein CASSPDYWGLAQYF.

This clone appeared a single time. The V gene is TRBV5-4, the J gene TRBJ2-7; 10 bases match TRBD1. Germline CDR1 is SGHNT and CDR2 is YYREEE (reference sequence). There are 14 residues in the CDR3. The V and J ends lost 4 bases and 7 bases, in that order; junction bases with no gene match: 8. The CDR3 sequence: CASSGGQGVGEQYF. CDR3 in DNA: TGTGCCAGCAGCGGCGGACAGGGGGTGGGAGAGCAGTACTTC.

The gene calls are TRBV5-1 and TRBJ2-3; 7 positions match TRBD2. After removal of 0 bases from V and 0 bases from J, the junction contained 7 bases not matched to a gene. CDR3 length equals 17 residues. Per the germline V gene, CDR1 is SGHRS and CDR2 is YFSETQ. The CDR3, as DNA: TGCGCCAGCAGCTTGGCGGCTAGCGGAGGTAGCACAGATACGCAGTATTTT. Encoded protein: CASSLAASGGSTDTQYF. The variable domain in full, with the rest retrieved from reference TRBV5-1 and TRBJ2-3, is KAGVTQTPRYLIKTRGQQVTLSCSPISGHRSVSWYQQTPGQGLQFLFEYFSETQRNKGNFPGRFSGRQFSNSRSEMNVSTLELGDSALYLCASSLAASGGSTDTQYFGPGTRLTVL.

The chain links TRBV7-3 to TRBJ1-2, with a weak D call TRBD1 (5 bases). V was cut by 5 bases and J by 6 bases, with 13 bases left in between. CDR1 SGHTA and CDR2 FQGTGA come from the germline V gene. This CDR3 has 13 residues. The CDR3 loop reads CASSTPGGNGYTF. CDR3 nucleotides: TGTGCCAGCAGCACCCCCGGGGGGAATGGCTACACCTTC.

The chain joins TRBV7-9 to TRBJ2-2, with 10 nucleotides matching TRBD1. CDR1 is SEHNR, CDR2 FQNEAQ, per germline (reference sequence). This CDR3 comprises 14 residues. J was trimmed by 6 bases and V by 4 bases; bases with no gene match: 2. The CDR3 region has the DNA TGTGCCAGCAGCTCCGACAGGGGGCCCGGGGAGCTGTTTTTT. Translation gives CASSSDRGPGELFF.

The J gene is TRBJ2-5, the V gene TRBV7-3; tentative D call: TRBD2 (6 bases). The CDR3 length is 13 residues. V lost 5 bases to trimming and J lost 5 bases, with 12 bases between them. Germline CDR1 SGHTA, CDR2 FQGTGA. CDR3 DNA sequence: TGTGCCAGCAGCCTTGGAGGGCTTGAGACCCAGTACTTC. Translating gives CASSLGGLETQYF.

The CDR3 reads CATSTGQDSPLHF. The CDR3, as DNA: TGTGCCACTTCGACAGGCCAAGATTCACCCCTCCACTTT. This chain joins TRBV19 and TRBJ1-6; D perhaps matches TRBD1 (6 bases). Germline V lookup: CDR1 LNHDA, CDR2 SQIVND (reference sequence). CDR3 size: 13 residues. V was shortened by 10 bases and J by 8 bases, with 15 bases between the two germline ends.

In this sample, this clone turned up a few times. The chain joins TRBV18 to TRBJ2-5; D remains unclear. From germline, CDR1 is KGHSH and CDR2 LQKENI. Between the trimmed V and J ends, which lost 4 bases and 1 base, there was a span of 13 bases. The CDR3 is 15 amino acids. CDR3 nucleotide sequence: TGTGCCAGCTCACTATTTTCAACCGGCCAAGAGACCCAGTACTTC. Its protein is CASSLFSTGQETQYF.

V gene TRBV29-1 combines with J gene TRBJ2-3; no clear D gene. This CDR3 is built from 12 residues. From germline, CDR1 is SQVTM and CDR2 ANQGSEA. The V end lost 0 bases, the J end lost 3 bases, and 4 bases lay between the germline ends. CDR3 in DNA: TGCAGCGTTGAAGACGGGACAGATACGCAGTATTTT. This gives the protein CSVEDGTDTQYF.

This clone has a handful of counts. V is TRBV10-2 and J is TRBJ1-2; 7 nucleotides align to TRBD1. The CDR3 runs to 14 residues. The germline gives CDR1 WSHSY, CDR2 SAAADI. V gave up 6 bases and J gave up 5 bases; unmatched junction bases: 9. CDR3 loop: CASRDTGDPYGYTF. The CDR3 nucleotides read TGCGCCAGCAGGGATACAGGGGATCCTTATGGCTACACCTTC.

The chain joins TRBV7-4 to TRBJ1-5; no clear D. The CDR3 has 14 amino acids. The germline V and J ends were trimmed by 3 bases and 2 bases, with 8 bases remaining between them. The germline gives CDR1 SGHVT, CDR2 SQSDAQ. The CDR3 DNA reads TGTGCCAGCAGCTTGGGCCAGCGCAATCAGCCCCAGCATTTT. This gives the protein CASSLGQRNQPQHF.